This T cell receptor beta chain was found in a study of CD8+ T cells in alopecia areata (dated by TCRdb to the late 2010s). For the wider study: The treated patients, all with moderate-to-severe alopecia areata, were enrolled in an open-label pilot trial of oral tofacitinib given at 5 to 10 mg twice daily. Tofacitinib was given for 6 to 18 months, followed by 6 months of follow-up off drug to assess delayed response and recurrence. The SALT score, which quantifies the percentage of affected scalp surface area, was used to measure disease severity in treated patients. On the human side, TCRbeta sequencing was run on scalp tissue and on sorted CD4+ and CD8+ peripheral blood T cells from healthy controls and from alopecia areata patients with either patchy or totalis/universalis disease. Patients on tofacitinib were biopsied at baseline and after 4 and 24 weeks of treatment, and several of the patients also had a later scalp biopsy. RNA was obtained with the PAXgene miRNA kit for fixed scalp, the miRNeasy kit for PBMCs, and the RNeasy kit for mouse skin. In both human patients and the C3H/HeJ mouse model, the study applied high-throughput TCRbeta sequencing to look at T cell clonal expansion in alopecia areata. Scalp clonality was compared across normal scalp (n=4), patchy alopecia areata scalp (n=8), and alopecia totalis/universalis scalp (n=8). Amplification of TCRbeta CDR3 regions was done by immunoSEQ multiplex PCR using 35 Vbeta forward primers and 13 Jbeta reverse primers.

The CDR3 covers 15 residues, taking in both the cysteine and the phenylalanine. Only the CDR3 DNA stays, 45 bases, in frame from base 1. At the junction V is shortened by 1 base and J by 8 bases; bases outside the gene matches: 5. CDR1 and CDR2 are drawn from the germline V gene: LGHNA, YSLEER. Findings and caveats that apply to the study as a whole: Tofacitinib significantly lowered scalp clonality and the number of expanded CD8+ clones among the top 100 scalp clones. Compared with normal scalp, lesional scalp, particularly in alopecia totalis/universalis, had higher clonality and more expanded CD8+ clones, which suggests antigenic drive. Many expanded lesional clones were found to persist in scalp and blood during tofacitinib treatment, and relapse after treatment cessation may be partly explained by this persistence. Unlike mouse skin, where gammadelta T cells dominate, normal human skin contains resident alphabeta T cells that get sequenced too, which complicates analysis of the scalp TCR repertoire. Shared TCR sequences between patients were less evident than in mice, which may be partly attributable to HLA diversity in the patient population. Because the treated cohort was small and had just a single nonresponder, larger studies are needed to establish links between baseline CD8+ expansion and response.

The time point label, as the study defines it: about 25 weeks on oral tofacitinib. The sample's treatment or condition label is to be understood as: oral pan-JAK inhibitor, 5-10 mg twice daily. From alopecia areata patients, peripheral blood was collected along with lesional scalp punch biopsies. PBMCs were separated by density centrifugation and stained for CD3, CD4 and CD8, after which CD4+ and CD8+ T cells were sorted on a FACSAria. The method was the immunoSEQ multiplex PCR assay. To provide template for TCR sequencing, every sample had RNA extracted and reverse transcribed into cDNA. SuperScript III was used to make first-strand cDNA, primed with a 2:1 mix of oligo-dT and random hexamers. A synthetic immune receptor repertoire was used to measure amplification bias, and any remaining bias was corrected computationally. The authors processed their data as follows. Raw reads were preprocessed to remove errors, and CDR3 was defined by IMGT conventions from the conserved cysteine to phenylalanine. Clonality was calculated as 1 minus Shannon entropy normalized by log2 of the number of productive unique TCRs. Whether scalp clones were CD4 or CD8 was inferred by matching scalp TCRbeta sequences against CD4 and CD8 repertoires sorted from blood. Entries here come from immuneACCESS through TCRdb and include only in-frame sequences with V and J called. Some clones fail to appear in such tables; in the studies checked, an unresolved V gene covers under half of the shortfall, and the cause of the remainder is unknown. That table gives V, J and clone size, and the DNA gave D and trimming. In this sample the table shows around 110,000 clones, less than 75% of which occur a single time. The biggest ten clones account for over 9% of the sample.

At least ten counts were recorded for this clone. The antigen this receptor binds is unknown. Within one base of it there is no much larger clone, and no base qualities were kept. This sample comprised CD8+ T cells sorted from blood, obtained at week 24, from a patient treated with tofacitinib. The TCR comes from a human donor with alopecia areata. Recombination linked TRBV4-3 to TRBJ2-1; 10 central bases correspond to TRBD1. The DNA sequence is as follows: TGCGCCAGCAGCCAAGGACAGGGGGCGGTAGATGAGCAGTTCTTC. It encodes CASSQGQGAVDEQFF.